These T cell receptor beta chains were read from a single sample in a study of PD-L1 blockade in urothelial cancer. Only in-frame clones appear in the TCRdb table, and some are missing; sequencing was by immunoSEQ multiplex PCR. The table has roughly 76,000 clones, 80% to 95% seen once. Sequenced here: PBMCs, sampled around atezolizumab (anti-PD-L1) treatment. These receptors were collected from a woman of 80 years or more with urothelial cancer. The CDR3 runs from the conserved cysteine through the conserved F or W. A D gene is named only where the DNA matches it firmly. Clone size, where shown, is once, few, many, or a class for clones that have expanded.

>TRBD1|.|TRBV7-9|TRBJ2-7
CASSAVGTGFWNEQYF
TGTGCCAGCAGCGCCGTCGGGACAGGGTTCTGGAACGAGCAGTACTTC
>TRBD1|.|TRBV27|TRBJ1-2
CASSLQQGNGYTF
TGTGCCAGCAGTTTACAACAGGGGAATGGCTACACCTTC
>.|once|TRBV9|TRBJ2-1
CASSATPGDNEQFF
TGTGCCAGCAGCGCCACACCGGGGGACAATGAGCAGTTCTTC
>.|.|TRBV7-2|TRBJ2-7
CASSQGVGGSYEQYF
TGTGCCAGCAGCCAAGGGGTGGGGGGCTCCTACGAGCAGTACTTC
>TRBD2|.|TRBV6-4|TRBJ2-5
CASSVEAGGQETQYF
TGTGCCAGCAGTGTTGAGGCGGGAGGCCAAGAGACCCAGTACTTC
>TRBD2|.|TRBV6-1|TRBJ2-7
CASLRTSGPYEQYF
TGTGCCAGCTTAAGGACTAGCGGCCCCTACGAGCAGTACTTC
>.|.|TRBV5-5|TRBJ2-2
CASSLGTTGELFF
TGTGCCAGCAGCTTGGGGACAACCGGGGAGCTGTTTTTT
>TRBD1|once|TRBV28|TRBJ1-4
CASEQGRNEKLFF
TGTGCCAGCGAACAGGGGAGGAATGAAAAACTGTTTTTT
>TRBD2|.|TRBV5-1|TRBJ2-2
CASSPPIAGNTGELFF
TGCGCCAGCAGCCCCCCAATAGCGGGTAACACCGGGGAGCTGTTTTTT
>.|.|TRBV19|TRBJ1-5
CASKKGAHGNQPQHF
TGTGCCAGTAAGAAAGGGGCGCATGGCAATCAGCCCCAGCATTTT
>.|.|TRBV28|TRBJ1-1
CASSLGTLGDTEAFF
TGTGCCAGCAGTTTAGGGACTTTGGGTGACACTGAAGCTTTCTTT
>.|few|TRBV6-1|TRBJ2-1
CASLGVTYNEQFF
TGTGCCAGTCTCGGAGTAACCTACAATGAGCAGTTCTTC
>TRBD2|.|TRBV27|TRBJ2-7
CASSLLAGGLYEQYF
TGTGCCAGCAGCTTACTAGCGGGAGGGCTATACGAGCAGTACTTC
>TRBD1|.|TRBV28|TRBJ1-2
CASLTQGDGNYGYTF
TGTGCCAGCTTAACCCAGGGGGATGGGAACTATGGCTACACCTTC
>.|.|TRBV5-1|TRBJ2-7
CASSLVAGPGSVEQYF
TGCGCCAGCAGCTTGGTAGCAGGGCCCGGTAGTGTTGAGCAGTACTTC
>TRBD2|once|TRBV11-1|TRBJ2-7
CASSLASGRAVEQYF
TGTGCCAGCAGCTTAGCCAGCGGGAGGGCCGTTGAGCAGTACTTC
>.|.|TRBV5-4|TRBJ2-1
CASSPLIGDYNEQFF
TGTGCCAGCAGCCCTTTGATTGGAGACTACAATGAGCAGTTCTTC
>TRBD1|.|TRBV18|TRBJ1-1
CASSPQTGDTEAFF
TGTGCCAGCTCACCCCAGACAGGGGATACTGAAGCTTTCTTT
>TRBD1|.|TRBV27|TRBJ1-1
CASSPDRVFNTEAFF
TGTGCCAGCAGTCCCGACAGGGTCTTCAACACTGAAGCTTTCTTT
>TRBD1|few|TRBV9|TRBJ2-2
CASSPRWTGFSLDTGELFF
TGTGCCAGCAGCCCGAGGTGGACAGGTTTTTCCCTCGACACCGGGGAGCTGTTTTTT
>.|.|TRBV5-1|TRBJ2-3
CASSREGAMADTQYF
TGCGCCAGCAGCCGGGAGGGGGCTATGGCAGATACGCAGTATTTT
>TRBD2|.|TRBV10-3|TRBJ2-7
CASTGTSGYEQYF
TGTGCCAGTACCGGGACTAGCGGCTACGAGCAGTACTTC
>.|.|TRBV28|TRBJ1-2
CASSWAGRTPGYTF
TGTGCCAGCAGTTGGGCCGGGCGGACTCCCGGCTACACCTTC
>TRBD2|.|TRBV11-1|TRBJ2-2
CASSLVIAGASGELFF
TGTGCCAGCAGCTTAGTTATAGCGGGAGCGTCCGGGGAGCTGTTTTTT